This passage covers 27 T cell receptor beta chains from one sample sequenced in a study of patients and donors after allogeneic stem cell transplantation (dated by TCRdb to 2020 to 2022). Library prep was done by RT-PCR. Sequenced using a NextSeq 550. TCRdb reprocessing: public reads trimmed at Q25 with fastp, clones called with MiXCR, in-frame beta chains kept. All rows with the same CDR3 protein become a single entry with the most common DNA and genes. The sample yields roughly 960,000 distinct CDR3 sequences; 18% were counted once. Jointly, the top ten make up roughly 6.4% of the sample. The material sequenced was blood, either unsorted or a sorted T cell fraction (not recorded which). The receptor set was obtained from a human donor who was either an allogeneic HSCT recipient or a stem cell or donor lymphocyte infusion donor (not recorded which). It is not recorded whose cells these are; they may come from a transplant donor.

The rearrangement joins TRBV7-3 to TRBJ2-2; D could derive from TRBD1 or TRBD2 (5 bases each). Trimming cost V 4 bases and J 0 bases, with 12 bases left between them. The CDR3 loop spans 16 amino acids. Germline loops: CDR1 SGHTA, CDR2 FQGTGA. The CDR3 coding sequence is TGTGCCAGCAGCTCGGGGCAGGGTACGAACACCGGGGAGCTGTTTTTT. Translation gives CASSSGQGTNTGELFF.

The rearrangement links TRBV27 to TRBJ1-1; D gene uncertain. The CDR3 consists of 13 residues. Germline CDR1 and CDR2: MNHEY and SMNVEV (reference sequence). Trimming cost V 0 bases and J 3 bases, with 5 bases left between them. The CDR3 sequence: CASSLSIDTEAFF. CDR3 in DNA: TGTGCCAGCAGTTTATCGATTGACACTGAAGCTTTCTTT.

This clonotype was recorded a few times. V gene TRBV24-1 combines with J gene TRBJ1-2; unclear D gene. Germline V CDR1 and CDR2: KGHDR, SFDVKD. V lost 4 bases, J lost 6 bases, and 14 bases lay in between. The CDR3 contains 14 residues. The CDR3 loop reads CATSDPGRTNGYTF. Written as DNA, the CDR3 is TGTGCCACCAGTGACCCCGGGAGAACGAATGGCTACACCTTC.

The rearrangement joins TRBV12-3 or TRBV12-4 to TRBJ2-2; TRBD1 agrees at 7 bases. The CDR3 is 14 residues long. V trimming: 5 bases; J trimming: 4 bases; junction bases outside the gene matches: 4. The CDR3 protein is CASSRRQGTGELFF. The CDR3 nucleotides read TGTGCCAGCAGTCGAAGACAGGGCACCGGGGAGCTGTTTTTT.

J is TRBJ2-5 and V is TRBV21-1; TRBD2, as called in the table, went unchecked against the DNA. TRBV21-1 is a pseudogene locus. The CDR3 spans 16 residues. CDR3 residues: CASTSPKKELQETQYF. The CDR3 DNA reads as TGTGCCAGCACCTCCCCCAAGAAGGAACTTCAAGAGACCCAGTACTTC.

This clonotype was seen a handful of times. CDR3 nucleotide sequence: TGCAGTGCACAACGCAGGGGCTTGAATACCGGGGAGCTGTTTTTT. As protein: CSAQRRGLNTGELFF. V is TRBV20-1 and J is TRBJ2-2; D is perhaps TRBD1 (6 bases). V shed 6 bases and J shed 5 bases, with 19 bases lying between them. The CDR3 has 15 residues. Germline V gives CDR1 DFQATT, CDR2 SNEGSKA (reference sequence).

This clonotype was found a few times. The chain employs TRBV3-1 and TRBJ1-3, with no clear D. CDR1 and CDR2 (germline): LGHDT, YNNKEL (reference sequence). This CDR3 is 14 amino acids long. Trimming took off 3 bases at V and 2 bases at J, with 8 bases between the two ends. The CDR3: CASSQAQAGNTIYF. For the CDR3, the DNA is TGTGCCAGCAGCCAGGCTCAGGCTGGAAACACCATATATTTT.

The genes are TRBV6-2 or TRBV6-3 and TRBJ2-3; no reliable D call. This CDR3 has 13 amino acids. Looked up from germline, CDR1 is MNHEY and CDR2 is SVGEGT. Deletions cut 7 bases from V and 1 base from J, with 9 bases between. Here the CDR3 reads CASNFLGTDTQYF. The CDR3 bases are TGTGCCAGCAATTTCCTAGGCACAGATACGCAGTATTTT.

This clonotype was counted between two and nine times. The V call is TRBV20-1, the J call TRBJ1-5, with TRBD1 matching 8 bases. The V gene end was trimmed by 6 bases and the J gene end by 3 bases; junction bases not matched to a gene: 7. The CDR3 consists of 14 residues. CDR1 is DFQATT and CDR2 is SNEGSKA in the germline V gene (reference sequence). CDR3 sequence (DNA): TGCAGTGCCACCGGACAGGGTGTCAATCAGCCCCAGCATTTT. Protein: CSATGQGVNQPQHF.

The chain couples TRBV7-2 to TRBJ2-3, with no clear D. The CDR3 has 16 amino acids. The germline gives CDR1 SGHTA, CDR2 FQGNSA. Trimming took 1 base from V and 6 from J, leaving 17 bases between them. CDR3 residues: CASSLVGRLVVDTQYF. The DNA of the CDR3 is TGTGCCAGCAGCTTAGTCGGACGGCTTGTGGTGGATACGCAGTATTTT. Full variable domain (outside the CDR3, taken from reference TRBV7-2 and TRBJ2-3): GAGVSQSPSNKVTEKGKDVELRCDPISGHTALYWYRQSLGQGLEFLIYFQGNSAPDKSGLPSDRFSAERTGGSVSTLTIQRTQQEDSAVYLCASSLVGRLVVDTQYFGPGTRLTVL.

The J gene is TRBJ2-1, the V gene TRBV3-1, with 7 bases aligning to TRBD2. Germline lookup yields CDR1 LGHDT and CDR2 YNNKEL (reference sequence). V shed 3 bases and J 7 bases; nucleotides not matched to a gene: 12. The CDR3 is 16 amino acids. CDR3 region: CASSQIGRDEVNEQFF. The CDR3 DNA sequence: TGTGCCAGCAGCCAGATAGGGAGGGACGAAGTGAATGAGCAGTTCTTC.

V usage is TRBV6-2 or TRBV6-3 and J usage is TRBJ1-5; no clear D gene. The V and J ends lost 6 bases and 7 bases respectively, with 13 bases between them. The CDR3 is made up of 13 amino acids. The germline V gene has CDR1 MNHEY and CDR2 SVGEGT. The CDR3 sequence is CASSRSTRQPQHF. Here the CDR3 DNA reads TGTGCCAGCAGCCGCTCGACCCGCCAGCCCCAGCATTTT.

This clonotype has just a few counts. This chain connects TRBV2 to TRBJ2-3; the match to TRBD1 covers 8 bases. Germline V gene sequence: CDR1 SNHLY, CDR2 FYNNEI. The CDR3 runs to 14 residues. V was clipped by 6 bases and J by 4 bases; unmatched bases: 6. This chain's CDR3 is CASSADRGPDTQYF. The CDR3 coding sequence is TGTGCCAGCAGCGCCGACAGGGGCCCAGATACGCAGTATTTT.

This clonotype has a count of ten or more. The chain employs TRBV6-1 and TRBJ1-5; D remains ambiguous. V dropped 6 bases and J dropped 0 bases, with 12 bases sitting between them. CDR1 is MNHNS and CDR2 is SASEGT in the germline V gene. The CDR3 covers 15 residues. The CDR3 DNA sequence: TGTGCCAGCAGCTATGGGCCGAATAGCAATCAGCCCCAGCATTTT. Protein product: CASSYGPNSNQPQHF.

The chain recombines TRBV9 with TRBJ2-2; TRBD1 matches at 7 bases. J was trimmed by 7 bases and V by 5 bases; bases with no gene match: 11. This CDR3 has 15 residues. CDR1 and CDR2 from the germline V gene are SGDLS and YYNGEE. CDR3 DNA sequence: TGTGCCAGCAGAATTGACAGGGAAGGAGGCGGGGAGCTGTTTTTT. This codes for CASRIDREGGGELFF.

This clonotype was seen a handful of times. The rearrangement joins TRBV10-3 to TRBJ2-3; D is unclear. This CDR3 contains 15 residues. Germline assignment: CDR1 ENHRY and CDR2 SYGVKD. V was pared by 6 bases and J by 2 bases, with 15 bases between. The CDR3 sequence is CAISSGLLSTDTQYF. In nucleotides, the CDR3 is TGTGCCATCAGCTCGGGCCTTCTTTCCACAGATACGCAGTATTTT.

This clonotype was detected only a few times. V gene TRBV20-1 combines with J gene TRBJ1-2; D gene unclear. V dropped 2 bases and J dropped 8 bases, with 12 bases sitting between them. The CDR3 has 12 residues. Germline CDR1 reads DFQATT; CDR2 reads SNEGSKA (reference sequence). Here the CDR3 DNA reads TGCAGTGCTAGACCCCGGACTAGGGGCTACACCTTC. Its protein product is CSARPRTRGYTF.

This clonotype was picked up many times. The V gene is TRBV12-3 or TRBV12-4, the J gene TRBJ1-1, with D unresolved. CDR3 length: 12 residues. Trimming stripped 7 bases from V and 0 bases from J, with 6 bases between. As DNA, the CDR3 is TGTGCCAGCATCCGGATGAACACTGAAGCTTTCTTT. Translated: CASIRMNTEAFF.

This clonotype was counted between two and nine times. CDR3 sequence: CASNADLSSTDTQYF. The CDR3 bases are TGTGCCAGCAACGCCGACTTGTCTAGCACAGATACGCAGTATTTT. The chain couples TRBV4-2 to TRBJ2-3; no definite D call. Trimming removed 7 bases from V and 0 bases from J, with 14 bases in between. The germline CDR1 and CDR2 sequences are LGHNA and YNFKEQ. The CDR3 extends over 15 amino acids.

The chain has TRBV18 and TRBJ2-7, with D unclear. Germline V lookup: CDR1 KGHSH, CDR2 LQKENI. This CDR3 is built from 13 residues. V gave up 3 bases and J gave up 2 bases, with 8 bases separating them. The CDR3 is CASSPVGPYEQYF. The CDR3 nucleotides are TGTGCCAGCTCACCTGTAGGGCCCTACGAGCAGTACTTC.

The genes are TRBV13 and TRBJ2-2; D is ambiguous. The germline V gene encodes CDR1 PRHDT and CDR2 FYEKMQ (reference sequence). V was clipped by 2 bases and J by 0 bases, with 7 bases between them. This CDR3 comprises 15 residues. CDR3 bases: TGTGCCAGCAGCTTACCTCTCGCGAACACCGGGGAGCTGTTTTTT. As protein: CASSLPLANTGELFF.

CDR3 DNA sequence: TGCGCCAGCAGCCTCACAGATTGGTTGTACAGAGAGACCCAGTACTTC. Protein sequence: CASSLTDWLYRETQYF. The chain joins TRBV5-1 to TRBJ2-5; no definite D call. The CDR3 runs 16 residues. Germline-derived CDR1 and CDR2 are SGHRS and YFSETQ. The V and J ends lost 4 bases and 4 bases respectively, with 20 bases between them.

This clonotype has just a few counts. This chain joins TRBV7-8 and TRBJ1-1, with a possible D match to TRBD1 (5 bases). Germline values: CDR1 SGHVS, CDR2 FQNEAQ. The CDR3 loop spans 14 amino acids. V lost 7 bases and J lost 2, with 14 bases in between. CDR3 in amino acids: CASIVEGTNTEAFF. The CDR3 DNA reads TGTGCCAGCATCGTCGAGGGGACTAACACTGAAGCTTTCTTT.

This clonotype was seen many times. The chain joins TRBV5-1 to TRBJ2-7, with 8 positions matching TRBD1. Germline V gene sequence: CDR1 SGHRS, CDR2 YFSETQ. The CDR3 runs to 14 residues. J gave up 5 bases and V 0 bases, and 4 bases lay outside the gene matches. The CDR3 coding sequence is TGCGCCAGCAGCTTGGGGACAGGGCATCACGAGCAGTACTTC. Translating gives CASSLGTGHHEQYF.

This clonotype was observed a few times. The rearrangement joins TRBV3-1 to TRBJ2-5; TRBD2 aligns across 10 bases. J was trimmed by 3 bases and V by 4 bases; bases with no gene match: 8. The germline gives CDR1 LGHDT, CDR2 YNNKEL (reference sequence). There are 16 residues in the CDR3. The CDR3 nucleotides read TGTGCCAGCAGCCGCGGGGAAGGACTAGCGGAAGAGACCCAGTACTTC. Encoded protein: CASSRGEGLAEETQYF.

This chain joins TRBV5-1 and TRBJ1-3, with 9 positions matching TRBD1. Germline values: CDR1 SGHRS, CDR2 YFSETQ. The CDR3 is made up of 15 amino acids. The trim removed 3 bases at V and 3 bases at J, leaving 4 bases unmatched. As DNA, the CDR3 is TGCGCCAGCAGCTCTGACAGGGGGTATGGAAACACCATATATTTT. This sequence encodes CASSSDRGYGNTIYF.

This chain uses TRBV11-2 with TRBJ1-1; no definite D call. V was clipped by 4 bases and J by 0 bases, with 12 bases between them. The CDR3 is 15 amino acids. The germline V gene encodes CDR1 SGHAT and CDR2 FQNNGV. CDR3 in amino acids: CASSSGRIMNTEAFF. As DNA, the CDR3 is TGTGCCAGCAGCTCAGGACGGATCATGAACACTGAAGCTTTCTTT. Based on the CDR3 plus reference TRBV11-2 and TRBJ1-1, the full variable domain is EAGVAQSPRYKIIEKRQSVAFWCNPISGHATLYWYQQILGQGPKLLIQFQNNGVVDDSQLPKDRFSAERLKGVDSTLKIQPAKLEDSAVYLCASSSGRIMNTEAFFGQGTRLTVV.